These 8 T cell receptor beta chains originate from one sample sequenced in a study of CD8 T cells in ankylosing spondylitis. From the 5' RACE reads, TCRdb called clonotypes with MiXCR, one entry per CDR3 protein. The sample lists fewer than 650,000 distinct CDR3 sequences, about an eighth occurring once. Their antigen targets remain unknown. General study results and limits: It appeared that ankylosing spondylitis blood was characterized by a TCR beta motif of under ten highly homologous variants.

Sequenced input: blood, either unsorted or a sorted T cell fraction (not recorded which). The receptors come from a male donor with ankylosing spondylitis.

This chain connects TRBV10-3 to TRBJ2-1; 11 positions agree with TRBD2. Germline assignment: CDR1 ENHRY and CDR2 SYGVKD. The CDR3 covers 16 residues. V lost 3 bases and J lost 6; bases outside the gene matches: 7. This CDR3 is CAISELAGELGNEQFF. CDR3 coding DNA: TGTGCCATCAGTGAACTAGCGGGAGAATTAGGCAATGAGCAGTTCTTC.

This clonotype was counted at least ten times. This sequence joins TRBV5-6 and TRBJ2-7, with D uncertain. This CDR3 contains 13 residues. Germline V lookup: CDR1 SGHDT, CDR2 YYEEEE. The germline V and J ends were trimmed by 1 base and 3 bases, with 8 bases remaining between them. As DNA, the CDR3 is TGTGCCAGCAGCTTGAATCTCCTCTACGAGCAGTACGTC. This encodes CASSLNLLYEQYV.

This clonotype was observed a handful of times. V gene TRBV20-1 combines with J gene TRBJ2-7; D perhaps matches TRBD1 (6 bases). V dropped 2 bases and J dropped 3 bases, with 8 bases sitting between them. Germline V gene sequence: CDR1 DFQATT, CDR2 SNEGSKA (reference sequence). This CDR3 is 12 amino acids long. As DNA, the CDR3 is TGCAGTGCTAGACAGGGGATCTACGAGCAGTACGTC. This codes for CSARQGIYEQYV.

This rearrangement joins TRBV19 to TRBJ2-2; possible D gene TRBD2, 5 bases. The ends were cut back, 2 bases at V and 2 bases at J, with 12 bases in the middle. Per the germline V gene, CDR1 is LNHDA and CDR2 is SQIVND (reference sequence). There are 16 residues in the CDR3. CDR3 nucleotides: TGTGCCAGTAGTATACCCCCCGAGGGAAACACCGGGGAGCTGTTTTTT. Translating it yields CASSIPPEGNTGELFF.

The genes are TRBV19 and TRBJ1-5; the D is unclear. The CDR3 contains 12 residues. Germline lookup yields CDR1 LNHDA and CDR2 SQIVND (reference sequence). Trimming removed 2 bases at V and 4 bases at J, with 3 bases between. The CDR3 loop is CASSILNQPQHF. In nucleotides, the CDR3 is TGTGCCAGTAGTATATTAAATCAGCCCCAGCATTTT.

This clonotype was seen a few times. The rearrangement joins TRBV5-1 to TRBJ1-2; D is perhaps TRBD1 (6 bases). V was shortened by 3 bases and J by 0 bases, with 9 bases between the two germline ends. The CDR3 extends over 14 amino acids. Germline loops: CDR1 SGHRS, CDR2 YFSETQ. The CDR3 is CASSSDSTNYGYTF. DNA of the CDR3: TGCGCCAGCAGCTCGGACAGTACTAACTATGGCTACACCTTC.

V and J are TRBV14 and TRBJ2-1; D is uncertain. The CDR3 is made up of 17 amino acids. Deletions cut 0 bases from V and 6 bases from J, with 18 bases between. The germline V gene encodes CDR1 SGHDN and CDR2 FVKESK. The CDR3 DNA reads TGTGCCAGCAGCCAAGATCTTTTGAGTTTTGGTTTCAATGAGCAGTTCTTC. It translates to CASSQDLLSFGFNEQFF.

This clonotype was detected a few times. The chain joins TRBV12-3 or TRBV12-4 to TRBJ2-4; 9 bases line up with TRBD1. V lost 5 bases, J lost 6 bases, and 8 bases stayed unmatched. CDR3 size: 15 residues. CDR3 nucleotide sequence: TGTGCCAGCAGTCCGCAGGACAGGGGCGGAAACATTCAGTACTTC. Amino acids: CASSPQDRGGNIQYF.